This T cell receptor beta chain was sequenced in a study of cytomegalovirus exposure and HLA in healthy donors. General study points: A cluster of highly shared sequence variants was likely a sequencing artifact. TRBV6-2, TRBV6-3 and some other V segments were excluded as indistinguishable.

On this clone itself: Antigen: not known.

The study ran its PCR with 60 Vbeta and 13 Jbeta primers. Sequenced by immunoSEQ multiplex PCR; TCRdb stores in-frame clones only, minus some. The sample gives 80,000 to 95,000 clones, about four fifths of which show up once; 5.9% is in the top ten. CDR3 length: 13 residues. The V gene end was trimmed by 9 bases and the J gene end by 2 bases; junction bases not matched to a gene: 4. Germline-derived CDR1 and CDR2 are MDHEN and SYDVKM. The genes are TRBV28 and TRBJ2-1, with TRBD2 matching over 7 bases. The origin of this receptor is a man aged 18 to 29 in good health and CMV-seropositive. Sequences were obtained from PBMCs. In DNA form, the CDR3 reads TGTGCCAGTGGAGCGGGACCCTACAATGAGCAGTTCTTC. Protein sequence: CASGAGPYNEQFF.